This T cell receptor (beta chain) appears in the sequencing data of a study of beta chain features in type 1 diabetes. Study as a whole: Cells sorted and examined across all samples totaled nearly 110,000,000. Study findings and constraints: For patients and controls alike, PCR might favor shorter templates to the same degree. In all four CD4+ subsets, TCRB CDR3 length was significantly, moderately reduced in type 1 diabetes.

All of the isolated RNA was reverse transcribed, so expressed TCRB transcripts were sequenced. Some clones are missing from TCRdb's copy, which holds only in-frame ones; the method was immunoSEQ multiplex PCR. Seen here are nearly 350,000 clones, approximately 8% observed once, and the top ten hold more than 0.4%. Populations obtained by sorting all exceeded 95% purity. This clone was detected many times. Its target is not known. The receptor comes from a young woman in good health. Sequencing input: central memory CD4+ T cells from blood.

CDR3 sequence reads: CASSFHGGTYEQYF. CDR3 coding DNA: TGTGCCAGCAGTTTTCACGGCGGGACTTACGAGCAGTACTTC. V and J are TRBV28 and TRBJ2-7, with D maybe TRBD2 (6 bases). With 3 bases removed from V and 4 bases from J, the gap between germline ends came to 13 bases. Germline V gives CDR1 MDHEN, CDR2 SYDVKM. CDR3 size: 14 residues.